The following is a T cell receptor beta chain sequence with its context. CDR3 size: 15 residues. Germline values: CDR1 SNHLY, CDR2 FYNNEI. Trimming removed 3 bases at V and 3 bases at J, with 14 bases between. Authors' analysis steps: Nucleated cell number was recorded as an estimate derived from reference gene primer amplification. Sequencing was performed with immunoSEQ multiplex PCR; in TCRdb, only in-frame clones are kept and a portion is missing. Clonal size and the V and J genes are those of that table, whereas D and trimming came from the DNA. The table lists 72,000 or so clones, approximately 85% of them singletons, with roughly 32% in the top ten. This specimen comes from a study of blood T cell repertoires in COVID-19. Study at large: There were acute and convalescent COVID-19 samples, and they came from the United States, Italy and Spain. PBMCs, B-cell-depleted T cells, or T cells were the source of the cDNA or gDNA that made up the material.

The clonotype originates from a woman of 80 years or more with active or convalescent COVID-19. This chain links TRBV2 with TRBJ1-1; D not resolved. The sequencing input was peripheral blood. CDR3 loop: CASSEFGWSHTEAFF. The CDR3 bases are TGTGCCAGCAGTGAGTTTGGGTGGAGCCACACTGAAGCTTTCTTT.